Given below is one T cell receptor (beta chain) in context. Trimming removed 4 bases at V and 11 bases at J, with 13 bases between. The CDR3 contains 12 residues. Original processing notes: Estimates of nucleated cell counts were drawn from the amplification of reference gene primers. Assay: immunoSEQ multiplex PCR; the TCRdb copy retains only in-frame clones and omits some. V and J calls and clone size are those listed in that table; D and trimming were worked out from the DNA. This sample carries more than 100,000 clones, approximately 80% of them seen once, and the ten largest clones take over 10%. This specimen belongs to a study of blood T cell repertoires in COVID-19. Study summary: Acute and convalescent COVID-19 specimens originated in the United States, Italy and Spain. The cDNA or gDNA used as material had been derived from T cells, B-cell-depleted T cells, or PBMCs.

The sequenced sample was peripheral blood. This sequence originates from a human donor in a cohort sampled during active or convalescent COVID-19. The chain links TRBV12-3 or TRBV12-4 to TRBJ2-3; D is unclear. CDR3 sequence reads: CASSSLDAEQYF. In DNA form, the CDR3 reads TGTGCCAGCAGTTCTCTAGACGCCGAGCAGTATTTT.